The 11 T cell receptor beta chains reported below all come from one sample, sequenced in a study of OX40 agonist ivuxolimab in advanced cancers. The table came from immunoSEQ multiplex PCR; TCRdb's copy has only in-frame clones and leaves some out. The data show approximately 89,000 clones, nearly 90% seen once. The sample was CD4+ or CD8+ T cells sorted from blood, taken in a trial of the OX40 agonist ivuxolimab. These receptors were obtained from an adult with an advanced solid tumor such as melanoma, head and neck, liver or kidney cancer.

The chain joins TRBV12-5 to TRBJ1-3, with D hard to call. The CDR3 is 14 amino acids. Trimming took off 6 bases at V and 3 bases at J, with 12 bases between the two ends. Germline V CDR1 and CDR2: LGHNT, FRNRAP. This CDR3 is CASGIWGSGNTIYF. CDR3 in DNA: TGTGCTAGTGGGATATGGGGAAGTGGAAACACCATATATTTT.

This chain joins TRBV5-1 and TRBJ2-7; D remains unclear. Germline V lookup: CDR1 SGHRS, CDR2 YFSETQ. This CDR3 has 14 residues. Trimming shortened V by 0 bases and J by 0 bases, and 7 bases separated the two germline ends. The CDR3 reads CASSLDHFSYEQYF. The CDR3 bases are TGCGCCAGCAGCTTGGACCACTTCTCCTACGAGCAGTACTTC.

This clone was detected a few times. The chain recombines TRBV7-9 with TRBJ1-2, with no clear D. CDR1 is SEHNR and CDR2 is FQNEAQ in the germline V gene (reference sequence). The CDR3 has 13 residues. V gave up 1 base and J gave up 6 bases, with 9 bases separating them. The CDR3 DNA follows: TGTGCCAGCAGCTTAGTTAGCCGGGATGGCTACACCTTC. This translates into CASSLVSRDGYTF.

V is TRBV5-1 and J is TRBJ1-5; possibly TRBD1 for D (5 bases). The CDR3 has 13 residues. V was clipped by 7 bases and J by 4 bases, with 12 bases between them. Germline values: CDR1 SGHRS, CDR2 YFSETQ. The CDR3 sequence is CASGDGVNQPQHF. The CDR3 DNA follows: TGCGCCAGCGGGGACGGGGTAAATCAGCCCCAGCATTTT. Looking up the rest from reference TRBV5-1 and TRBJ1-5 gives the full variable domain: KAGVTQTPRYLIKTRGQQVTLSCSPISGHRSVSWYQQTPGQGLQFLFEYFSETQRNKGNFPGRFSGRQFSNSRSEMNVSTLELGDSALYLCASGDGVNQPQHFGDGTRLSIL.

V and J are TRBV2 and TRBJ2-3, with 12 bases fitting TRBD2. The CDR3 has 18 residues. CDR1 and CDR2 (germline): SNHLY, FYNNEI. V trimming: 3 bases; J trimming: 4 bases; junction bases outside the gene matches: 11. In DNA, the CDR3 is TGTGCCAGCAGTGAGAGTCTAGCGGGGGGGCTTTTTCCAGATACGCAGTATTTT. It translates to CASSESLAGGLFPDTQYF.

The chain links TRBV5-6 to TRBJ2-7; 10 nucleotides align to TRBD1. CDR3 length: 17 residues. V trimming: 4 bases; J trimming: 2 bases; junction bases outside the gene matches: 12. Germline assignment: CDR1 SGHDT and CDR2 YYEEEE. CDR3 in amino acids: CASSSTQTGTGAYEQYF. The CDR3, as DNA: TGTGCCAGCAGCAGCACCCAAACCGGGACAGGGGCCTACGAGCAGTACTTC.

The chain has TRBV7-2 and TRBJ1-5, with D tentatively TRBD1 (5 bases). Trimming removed 0 bases from V and 3 bases from J, with 9 bases in between. The CDR3 runs 15 residues. CDR1 and CDR2 from the germline V gene are SGHTA and FQGNSA. For the CDR3, the DNA is TGTGCCAGCAGCTTAGCGGAGGGGCCCAATCAGCCCCAGCATTTT. It is translated as CASSLAEGPNQPQHF.

This clone was seen only a few times. The rearrangement uses TRBV6-4 and TRBJ2-1; 13 bases agree with TRBD2. This CDR3 comprises 15 residues. Germline CDR1 reads MRHNA; CDR2 reads SNTAGT. Losses at the gene ends were 3 bases for V and 6 bases for J; bases not matched to a gene: 2. For the CDR3, the DNA is TGTGCCAGCAGTGAACTAGCGGGGGGGCCCAATGAGCAGTTCTTC. It encodes CASSELAGGPNEQFF.

Written as DNA, the CDR3 is TGCGCCAGCAGCTGGTGGACAGGGTATGGCTACACCTTC. This gives the protein CASSWWTGYGYTF. The V gene is TRBV4-1, the J gene TRBJ1-2; 8 nucleotides match TRBD1. Looked up from germline, CDR1 is MGHRA and CDR2 is YSYEKL. The V segment lost 5 bases and the J segment 5 bases; nucleotides outside the gene matches: 4. This CDR3 comprises 13 residues.

The gene calls are TRBV12-5 and TRBJ1-2; D uncertain. The CDR3 has 13 residues. V lost 6 bases, J lost 10 bases, and 18 bases lay in between. Germline CDR1 LGHNT, CDR2 FRNRAP. In DNA, the CDR3 is TGTGCTAGTGGCCCTACCGAACAGAGACCCTACACCTTC. Residues: CASGPTEQRPYTF.

This clone was counted once. The CDR3 DNA sequence: TGTGCCAGCAGCGTAGCTACAGGACAGGGAGGTTCCTACGAGCAGTACTTC. It encodes CASSVATGQGGSYEQYF. This chain links TRBV9 with TRBJ2-7; 8 bases agree with TRBD1. V lost 0 bases to trimming and J lost 1 base; unmatched junction nucleotides: 9. From germline, CDR1 is SGDLS and CDR2 YYNGEE. The CDR3 contains 17 residues.